This TCR beta chain was sequenced during a study of blood T cell repertoires in COVID-19 (dated by TCRdb to about 2020). For context, the study as a whole: Samples from collaborators originated in the United States, Italy and Spain and spanned both the acute and convalescent phases of COVID-19. The repertoires were made available in a free public database intended to serve as a resource for research on the immune response to SARS-CoV-2. The sample metadata nearly always contained a de-identified subject ID, COVID-19 status, age in years and sex. The prospective study material was composed of cDNA or gDNA derived from T cells, B-cell-depleted T cells, or PBMCs. The samples were drawn from the first 160 participants of the ongoing ImmuneRACE study and from more than 1,000 subjects provided by 6 global collaborators. Where available, HLA class I and class II types were obtained from metadata supplied by the sample provider rather than from assay-based typing. Deeply sampled blood TCRbeta repertoires from subjects exposed to, actively infected with, or recovered from COVID-19 were included in the dataset. The investigation overall reported the following: The quantity of clinical and demographic metadata differed by source and by participant and was supplied without curation.

The immunoSEQ Assay, a bias-controlled multiplex PCR, was used to amplify TCRbeta CDR3 regions from genomic DNA. The authors' pipeline ran thus. Within the assay, amplification of reference gene primers was used to estimate how many nucleated cells each sample contained. Sequence reads were collapsed and filtered to measure the absolute abundance of every unique TCRbeta CDR3 rearrangement. For each sample, productive Simpson clonality was calculated as the square root of Simpson's diversity index across productive rearrangements. The clones in this table, taken by TCRdb from immuneACCESS, are in-frame only. Not every clone is retained; where verified, under half of the shortfall comes from an unresolved V gene, and the cause of the rest is unknown. Clone size and the V and J calls come from that table; the DNA yielded D and trimming. Present in this sample are 200,000 or so clones, around nine tenths of which were seen just once. Of the sample, around 2.9% falls within the top ten clones.

To note about this clone: Its antigen is still unknown. No base-level quality is on record; no much larger clone is a single base apart.

Via the germline V gene, CDR1 is ENHRY and CDR2 SYGVKD. The CDR3 holds 12 amino acids from the cysteine to the phenylalanine. Only CDR3 DNA is held: 36 bases, read in frame from base 1. Cut back by 10 bases and 4 bases, the V and J ends lie 14 bases apart. Each collaborating institution followed its own protocols to collect whole blood in K2EDTA tubes. For TCRbeta analysis, collaborators shipped samples as frozen whole blood, isolated PBMCs, or DNA extracted from either of those sample types. The specimen sequenced was peripheral blood. The receptor chain draws on TRBV10-3 and TRBJ2-7; a weak D assignment points to TRBD2 (6 bases agree). This sequence was found in a woman aged 60-75 years with acute or convalescent COVID-19. The CDR3 reads as follows: CASRGGLYEQYF. Read as DNA, the sequence is TGTGCCAGTCGTGGAGGGTTATACGAGCAGTACTTC.